This is a list of T cell receptor beta chains from one sample in a study of blood T cells in healthy people across ages. MiXCR, run by TCRdb on the 5' RACE reads, gives a single entry per CDR3 protein. This sample has 650,000 to 1,000,000 distinct CDR3 sequences; 30% to 45% occur once, and the top ten carry 10% to 15%. The specimen was blood. The source is a man younger than 35 in good health. The CDR3 runs from the conserved cysteine through the conserved F or W. Each record gives: D gene, clone size, V gene, J gene, CDR3 protein, CDR3 DNA. A D gene is named only where the DNA matches it firmly. Not all rows give a size; the values are once, few, many and, for expanded clones, a class.

>TRBD2|few|TRBV4-2|TRBJ2-5
CASSQEAVAGGETQYF
TGTGCCAGCAGCCAAGAGGCGGTAGCGGGGGGTGAGACCCAGTACTTC
>.|.|TRBV12-3/TRBV12-4|TRBJ2-7
CASGPESDEQYF
TGTGCCAGCGGCCCCGAATCCGACGAGCAGTACTTC
>TRBD1|.|TRBV12-3/TRBV12-4|TRBJ1-2
CASSPADRPYGYTF
TGTGCCAGCAGTCCTGCGGACAGGCCCTATGGCTACACCTTC
>.|many|TRBV12-3/TRBV12-4|TRBJ2-3
CASSQGRGTDTQYF
TGTGCCAGCAGTCAGGGTCGGGGAACAGATACGCAGTATTTT
>TRBD2|.|TRBV12-3/TRBV12-4|TRBJ2-2
CASGTSANTGELFF
TGTGCCAGCGGGACTAGCGCCAACACCGGGGAGCTGTTTTTT
>.|.|TRBV7-9|TRBJ1-2
CASSLPEDGRTHGYTF
TGTGCCAGCAGCCTCCCCGAGGACGGTAGAACCCATGGCTACACCTTC
>.|many|TRBV6-2/TRBV6-3|TRBJ2-7
CASKDPYEQYF
TGTGCCAGCAAGGATCCCTACGAGCAGTACTTC
>TRBD1|few|TRBV24-1|TRBJ2-7
CATSEEPGQPTPYEQYF
TGTGCCACCAGTGAGGAACCGGGACAGCCGACCCCCTACGAGCAGTACTTC
>.|few|TRBV7-3|TRBJ1-1
CASSLTQGMGTEAFF
TGTGCCAGCAGCTTAACCCAGGGGATGGGGACTGAAGCTTTCTTT
>TRBD1|few|TRBV20-1|TRBJ1-2
CSASLDRGRLAYGYTF
TGCAGTGCTAGTCTGGACAGGGGGCGTTTGGCCTATGGCTACACCTTC
>TRBD1|many|TRBV7-2|TRBJ2-7
CASSLGDRDYEQYF
TGTGCCAGCAGCCTGGGGGACAGGGATTACGAGCAGTACTTC
>TRBD1|few|TRBV7-3|TRBJ1-3
CASSRGTVTGNTIYF
TGTGCCAGCAGCCGCGGGACAGTAACTGGAAACACCATATATTTT